This T cell receptor beta chain was obtained from a study of T cell responses to AZD1222 COVID-19 vaccine. The method was immunoSEQ multiplex PCR; TCRdb's version includes in-frame clones alone and lacks a portion of them. The sample holds about 120,000 clones, approximately 85% seen once. Study-wide findings and caveats: Spike-specific TCR repertoires showed rising breadth and depth after two AZD1222 doses. Distributed over spike, vaccine-associated CD4 TCRs predominated at 160-218 and 743-854. Within unmutated variant regions lay the reported targets of nearly half of spike-specific TCRs.

CDR1 and CDR2 from the germline V gene are LGHDT and YNNKEL (reference sequence). This CDR3 contains 14 residues. The V end was cut by 6 bases, the J end by 5 bases, with 13 bases between. With respect to this clone: The antigen is undetermined.

This sequence joins TRBV3-1 (or the pseudogene TRBV3-2) and TRBJ1-4; a weak D match, TRBD1 (6 bases). This specimen was peripheral blood, taken on day 0 of AZD1222 vaccination. The receptor was derived from an adult in good health. The CDR3 bases are TGTGCCAGCAGGCTCGGCAGGGGAAATGAAAAACTGTTTTTT. It encodes CASRLGRGNEKLFF.